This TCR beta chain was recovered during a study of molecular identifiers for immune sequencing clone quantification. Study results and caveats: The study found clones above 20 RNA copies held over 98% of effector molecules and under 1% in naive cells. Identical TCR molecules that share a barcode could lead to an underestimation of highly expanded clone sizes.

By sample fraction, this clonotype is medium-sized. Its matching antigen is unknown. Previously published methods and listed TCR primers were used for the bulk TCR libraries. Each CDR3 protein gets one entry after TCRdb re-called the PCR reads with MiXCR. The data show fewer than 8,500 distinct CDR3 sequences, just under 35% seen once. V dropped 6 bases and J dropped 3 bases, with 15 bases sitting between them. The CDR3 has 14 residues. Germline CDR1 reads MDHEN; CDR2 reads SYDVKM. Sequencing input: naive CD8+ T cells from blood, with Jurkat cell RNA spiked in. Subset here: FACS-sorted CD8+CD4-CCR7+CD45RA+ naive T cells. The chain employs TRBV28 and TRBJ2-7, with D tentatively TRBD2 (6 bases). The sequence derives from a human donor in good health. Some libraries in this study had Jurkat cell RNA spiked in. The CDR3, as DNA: TGTGCCAGCAGACAGCCGGGACTCTACTACGAGCAGTACTTC. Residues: CASRQPGLYYEQYF.